There are a few counts of the clone carrying this T cell receptor beta chain. The antigen is unknown. The CDR3 runs to 13 residues. The V gene end was trimmed by 1 base and the J gene end by 7 bases; junction bases not matched to a gene: 3. Germline V gene sequence: CDR1 SQVTM, CDR2 ANQGSEA. The data derive from a study of CD8+ T cells in alopecia areata. Study findings and constraints: Sharing of TCRs across patients appeared less clear than in mice, possibly for HLA-related reasons. For baseline CD8+ expansion, any link to response stays uncertain with one nonresponder.

Extraction of RNA preceded its reverse transcription into cDNA, which served as the sequencing template. The assay was immunoSEQ multiplex PCR, and TCRdb's table has in-frame clones only and misses some. The table lists 200,000 or so clones, roughly 60% of them singletons. Treatment in this sample: oral pan-JAK inhibitor, 5-10 mg twice daily. Samples from alopecia areata patients were lesional scalp punch biopsies and peripheral blood. The material sequenced was CD4+ T cells sorted from blood, taken at week 24, from a patient treated with tofacitinib. The genes are TRBV29-1 and TRBJ1-2, with 10 bases fitting TRBD1. The clonotype originates from a human donor with alopecia areata. The CDR3 region has the DNA TGCAGCGTTGAAGTTCGGACAGGGGGTGGCTACACCTTC. Encoded protein: CSVEVRTGGGYTF.